This entry concerns a single T cell receptor beta chain. The data derive from a study of response to subunit inactivated influenza vaccine. TCRdb used MiXCR to reprocess the RT-PCR reads, holding one entry per CDR3 protein. The sample includes approximately 290,000 distinct CDR3 sequences, over 20% seen only once; the top ten take 10%. This CDR3 spans 14 amino acids. CDR1 SEHNR and CDR2 FQNEAQ come from the germline V gene (reference sequence). The V end lost 0 bases, the J end lost 3 bases, and 8 bases lay between the germline ends. The sequencing used PBMCs from blood, collected about 20 months after vaccination. The TCR comes from a man between 50 and 70 years old who received an inactivated influenza vaccine. The genes are TRBV7-9 and TRBJ1-1; D is perhaps TRBD1 (5 bases). The CDR3 DNA reads as TGTGCCAGCAGCTTAGCCGGGACCCACACTGAAGCTTTCTTT. Its translation: CASSLAGTHTEAFF. The whole variable domain, filled in from reference TRBV7-9 and TRBJ1-1, reads DTGVSQNPRHKITKRGQNVTFRCDPISEHNRLYWYRQTLGQGPEFLTYFQNEAQLEKSRLLSDRFSAERPKGSFSTLEIQRTEQGDSAMYLCASSLAGTHTEAFFGQGTRLTVV.